Below, 20 T cell receptor beta chains from the same sample are listed, as sequenced in a study of T cell repertoires in cytomegalovirus infection. TCRdb re-called the reads with MiXCR, one entry per CDR3 protein. The data contain tens of thousands of distinct CDR3 sequences, roughly 3.7% of them singletons. The sequencing input was PBMCs. These receptors were obtained from a human donor in good health (CMV status not recorded). Some clones in this sample may be carry-over from other donors' samples.

The sample holds many counts of this clonotype. The chain uses TRBV28 and TRBJ1-2; maybe TRBD1 (5 bases). V was trimmed by 4 bases and J by 7 bases, leaving 16 bases between them. Germline V gene lookup returns CDR1 MDHEN and CDR2 SYDVKM. The CDR3 length is 14 residues. In nucleotides, the CDR3 is TGTGCCAGCAGTTCAAGCGGGGGGTATCTTGGCTACACCTTC. It encodes CASSSSGGYLGYTF.

This clonotype is deemed medium-sized (0.01 to 0.1%). The gene calls are TRBV7-2 and TRBJ1-2; maybe TRBD1 (6 bases). The V gene lost 5 bases and the J gene lost 8 bases, with 21 bases spanning the gap. Germline V gene lookup returns CDR1 SGHTA and CDR2 FQGNSA. This CDR3 spans 15 amino acids. The CDR3: CASSPRQAGRLGYTF. CDR3 in DNA: TGTGCCAGCAGCCCCCGACAGGCGGGCCGTCTGGGCTACACCTTC.

This clonotype was counted ten times or more. The genes are TRBV5-4 and TRBJ2-3; 11 nucleotides line up with TRBD2. This CDR3 is built from 16 residues. The V gene's germline CDR1 is SGHNT and CDR2 YYREEE (reference sequence). V lost 3 bases, J lost 4 bases, and 7 bases stayed unmatched. The CDR3 protein is CASSSPLAGGADTQYF. The CDR3 coding sequence is TGTGCCAGCAGCTCACCCTTAGCGGGGGGGGCAGATACGCAGTATTTT.

By share, this clonotype ranks as medium-sized (0.01 to 0.1%). The gene calls are TRBV7-2 and TRBJ2-1; 10 nucleotides line up with TRBD1. Germline V gene data show CDR1 as SGHTA and CDR2 as FQGNSA. The CDR3 sequence is 15 residues long. Trimming removed 5 bases from V and 2 bases from J; junction bases left unmatched: 3. The CDR3 DNA sequence: TGTGCCAGCAGCCTTGACAGGGGGCCCTACAATGAGCAGTTCTTC. Its translation is CASSLDRGPYNEQFF.

This clonotype was recorded at least ten times. The chain links TRBV29-1 to TRBJ2-3; 8 bases are a match to TRBD2. The CDR3 is 13 residues long. V dropped 5 bases and J dropped 5; count of bases not matched to a gene: 6. CDR1 and CDR2 from the germline V gene are SQVTM and ANQGSEA. CDR3 region: CSVRLAGLDTQYF. The DNA for the CDR3 is TGCAGCGTTCGTCTAGCGGGTTTAGATACGCAGTATTTT.

This clonotype was seen ten or more times. The genes are TRBV24-1 and TRBJ1-5; D gene uncertain. Germline CDR1 is KGHDR and CDR2 is SFDVKD. The CDR3 consists of 13 residues. Trimming removed 5 bases from V and 3 bases from J, with 7 bases in between. The CDR3 loop reads CATSGRDNQPQHF. The CDR3 DNA is TGTGCCACCAGTGGTAGGGACAATCAGCCCCAGCATTTT.

This clonotype turned up a few times. A much larger clone is a single base away; this may be a read error. The V gene is TRBV7-6, the J gene TRBJ2-3; D gene uncertain. Germline CDR1 SGHVS, CDR2 FNYEAQ. The CDR3 has 12 residues. The germline V and J ends were trimmed by 5 bases and 2 bases, with 5 bases remaining between them. The CDR3 bases are TGTGCCAGCAGCCCAATCACAGATACGCAGTATTTT. It encodes CASSPITDTQYF.

The table lists this clonotype with many counts. The chain employs TRBV7-3 and TRBJ2-1, with 7 bases lining up with TRBD1. Germline V CDR1 and CDR2: SGHTA, FQGTGA. The V segment lost 5 bases and the J segment 8 bases; nucleotides outside the gene matches: 9. The CDR3 runs to 14 residues. DNA for the CDR3: TGTGCCAGCAGCGTTAGACAGGGCGGGCATGAGCAGTTCTTC. Its translation is CASSVRQGGHEQFF. Together with reference TRBV7-3 and TRBJ2-1, the CDR3 gives the full variable domain: GAGVSQTPSNKVTEKGKYVELRCDPISGHTALYWYRQSLGQGPEFLIYFQGTGAADDSGLPNDRFFAVRPEGSVSTLKIQRTERGDSAVYLCASSVRQGGHEQFFGPGTRLTVL.

This clonotype has a count of ten or more. The rearrangement joins TRBV7-2 to TRBJ2-7; TRBD2 matches at 14 bases. CDR1 and CDR2 from the germline V gene are SGHTA and FQGNSA. The CDR3 has 19 residues. J was trimmed by 0 bases and V by 2 bases; bases with no gene match: 9. CDR3 DNA sequence: TGTGCCAGCAGCTTACCAGGACTAGCGGGGGGCCAACCCTCCTACGAGCAGTACTTC. Translating it yields CASSLPGLAGGQPSYEQYF.

This clonotype was counted at least ten times. The V gene is TRBV6-6, the J gene TRBJ1-6; D is ambiguous. This CDR3 comprises 15 residues. With 0 bases removed from V and 7 bases from J, the gap between germline ends came to 10 bases. The germline V gene encodes CDR1 MNHNY and CDR2 SVGAGI (reference sequence). The CDR3 DNA reads TGTGCCAGCAGTTACTCGTCGGGGTTGAATTCACCCCTCCACTTT. Its translation is CASSYSSGLNSPLHF.

This clonotype was observed at least ten times. The chain joins TRBV7-2 to TRBJ2-7, with D perhaps TRBD2 (7 bases). The CDR3 has 15 amino acids. Trimming took off 5 bases at V and 2 bases at J, with 16 bases between the two ends. The V gene's germline CDR1 is SGHTA and CDR2 FQGNSA. CDR3 bases: TGTGCCAGCAGCCGTCAAGGAGGGGGGGCCTACGAGCAGTACTTC. Residues: CASSRQGGGAYEQYF.

This clonotype was seen many times. The chain links TRBV18 to TRBJ1-1, with a tentative D call TRBD1 (5 bases). Germline V CDR1 and CDR2: KGHSH, LQKENI. The length of the CDR3 is 16 residues. With 2 bases removed from V and 0 bases from J, the gap between germline ends came to 13 bases. CDR3 region: CASSPLGPGLNTEAFF. The CDR3 DNA follows: TGTGCCAGCTCACCATTAGGTCCGGGGCTGAACACTGAAGCTTTCTTT.

There are many counts of this clonotype. This rearrangement joins TRBV5-1 to TRBJ1-1, with TRBD1 identical over 8 bases. Germline loops: CDR1 SGHRS, CDR2 YFSETQ. V lost 5 bases and J lost 5; bases outside the gene matches: 14. The CDR3 is 16 residues long. The CDR3: CASRTVAGGFGTEAFF. In nucleotides, the CDR3 is TGCGCCAGCAGGACTGTGGCAGGGGGCTTTGGAACTGAAGCTTTCTTT.

Ten or more counts support this clonotype. The V and J genes are TRBV10-3 and TRBJ2-3; D perhaps matches TRBD2 (5 bases). Trimming took off 0 bases at V and 2 bases at J, with 12 bases between the two ends. Germline V gene sequence: CDR1 ENHRY, CDR2 SYGVKD. The CDR3 has 16 amino acids. The CDR3 region is CAISESTPGDTDTQYF. The CDR3 DNA reads TGTGCCATCAGTGAGTCGACTCCCGGGGACACAGATACGCAGTATTTT.

In its sample, this clonotype is medium-sized. The genes are TRBV7-2 and TRBJ2-3; D uncertain. The CDR3 has 13 residues. The germline V gene encodes CDR1 SGHTA and CDR2 FQGNSA. V was shortened by 5 bases and J by 8 bases, with 14 bases between the two germline ends. CDR3 sequence: CASSARTSGTQYF. In DNA form, the CDR3 reads TGTGCCAGCAGCGCCAGGACCTCCGGTACGCAGTATTTT.

At least ten counts were recorded for this clonotype. The rearrangement links TRBV9 to TRBJ2-5; maybe TRBD2 (5 bases). CDR1 is SGDLS and CDR2 is YYNGEE in the germline V gene. There are 14 residues in the CDR3. Trimming cost V 0 bases and J 5 bases, with 11 bases left between them. CDR3: CASSVDPGLETQYF. CDR3 nucleotides: TGTGCCAGCAGCGTAGACCCGGGATTGGAGACCCAGTACTTC.

This clonotype is medium-sized by share. The chain uses TRBV7-8 and TRBJ1-2; D unresolved. CDR1 and CDR2 (germline): SGHVS, FQNEAQ. The CDR3 runs 15 residues. Trimming left V 4 bases short and J 6 bases short, with 18 bases between. CDR3 amino acids: CASSYEPRRFNGYTF. CDR3 bases: TGTGCCAGCAGCTACGAACCGCGAAGGTTTAATGGCTACACCTTC.

The sample holds many counts of this clonotype. V usage is TRBV7-9 and J usage is TRBJ1-6, with D unresolved. The CDR3 spans 14 residues. V was pared by 5 bases and J by 9 bases, with 14 bases between. The germline gives CDR1 SEHNR, CDR2 FQNEAQ (reference sequence). CDR3 nucleotide sequence: TGTGCCAGCAGCCGTGACCAAAAGGTTTCACCCCTCCACTTT. This encodes CASSRDQKVSPLHF.

This clonotype was seen at least ten times. V and J are TRBV15 and TRBJ2-7, with a possible D match to TRBD1 (5 bases). The CDR3 consists of 16 residues. The V end lost 3 bases, the J end lost 2 bases, and 17 bases lay between the germline ends. Germline V lookup: CDR1 LNHNV, CDR2 YYDKDF (reference sequence). In DNA form, the CDR3 reads TGTGCCACCAGCAGCTACATGAAGGGGATTACCTACGAGCAGTACTTC. Protein product: CATSSYMKGITYEQYF.

Concerning this clonotype itself: A much larger clone lies one base from this, so it may be a read error. J is TRBJ1-1 and V is TRBV28, with a tentative D call TRBD1 (5 bases). The germline V gene has CDR1 MDHEN and CDR2 SYDVKM. The CDR3 spans 15 residues. CDR3 residues: CASSPTDNMNTKAFF. As DNA, the CDR3 is TGTGCCAGCAGTCCGACGGACAACATGAACACTAAAGCTTTCTTT.